Listed below are T cell receptor beta chains from one sample, sequenced in a study of cytomegalovirus exposure and HLA in healthy donors. Generated by immunoSEQ multiplex PCR, the TCRdb table keeps only in-frame clones and is missing some. The sample contains under 200,000 clones, about 86% of which appear only once. The sample consisted of PBMCs. These receptors all stem from a woman aged 25 to 39 in good health and CMV-seronegative. The CDR3 runs from the conserved cysteine through the conserved F or W. The order of the fields is clone size, D gene, V gene, J gene, CDR3 length, CDR3 protein, CDR3 DNA. D genes are given only for firm matches. For some rows the clone size is stated as once, few or many, or as a class when expanded; others skip it.

clone size: once; D gene: TRBD2; V gene: TRBV7-3; J gene: TRBJ2-3; CDR3 length: 14; CDR3 protein: CASSSSGGTDTQYF; CDR3 DNA: TGTGCCAGCAGCTCTAGCGGGGGCACAGATACGCAGTATTTT
clone size: -; D gene: TRBD2; V gene: TRBV19; J gene: TRBJ2-4; CDR3 length: 16; CDR3 protein: CASGGREALAKNIQYF; CDR3 DNA: TGTGCCAGTGGGGGACGGGAGGCCCTAGCCAAAAACATTCAGTACTTC
clone size: -; D gene: TRBD1; V gene: TRBV27; J gene: TRBJ2-7; CDR3 length: 14; CDR3 protein: CASSAQGAANEQYF; CDR3 DNA: TGTGCCAGCAGTGCCCAGGGGGCTGCTAACGAGCAGTACTTC
clone size: once; D gene: -; V gene: TRBV2; J gene: TRBJ1-1; CDR3 length: 17; CDR3 protein: CASTMDQGPSMNTEAFF; CDR3 DNA: TGTGCCAGCACCATGGATCAGGGGCCAAGCATGAACACTGAAGCTTTCTTT
clone size: -; D gene: -; V gene: TRBV28; J gene: TRBJ2-4; CDR3 length: 17; CDR3 protein: CASTPQNGRGPKNIQYF; CDR3 DNA: TGTGCCAGCACCCCACAAAATGGCCGAGGCCCCAAAAACATTCAGTACTTC
clone size: -; D gene: TRBD1; V gene: TRBV6-1; J gene: TRBJ1-2; CDR3 length: 15; CDR3 protein: CASSVTGDIGYGYTF; CDR3 DNA: TGTGCCAGCAGTGTAACAGGGGATATTGGCTATGGCTACACCTTC
clone size: -; D gene: TRBD1; V gene: TRBV25-1; J gene: TRBJ2-5; CDR3 length: 16; CDR3 protein: CASSALERDSQETQYF; CDR3 DNA: TGTGCCAGCAGTGCTCTCGAGAGGGACAGTCAAGAGACCCAGTACTTC
clone size: once; D gene: TRBD1; V gene: TRBV6-1; J gene: TRBJ1-5; CDR3 length: 14; CDR3 protein: CASSPTGGVQPQHF; CDR3 DNA: TGTGCCAGCAGTCCTACAGGGGGCGTCCAGCCCCAGCATTTT
clone size: -; D gene: TRBD2; V gene: TRBV5-1; J gene: TRBJ2-1; CDR3 length: 13; CDR3 protein: CASSLTSANEQFF; CDR3 DNA: TGCGCCAGCAGCCTCACTAGCGCCAATGAGCAGTTCTTC
clone size: -; D gene: -; V gene: TRBV7-6; J gene: TRBJ2-5; CDR3 length: 15; CDR3 protein: CASSNTGSAKETQYF; CDR3 DNA: TGTGCCAGCAGCAACACCGGGAGTGCAAAAGAGACCCAGTACTTC
clone size: few; D gene: -; V gene: TRBV19; J gene: TRBJ1-1; CDR3 length: 13; CDR3 protein: CASSIKGDTEAFF; CDR3 DNA: TGTGCCAGTAGTATTAAAGGGGACACTGAAGCTTTCTTT
clone size: few; D gene: -; V gene: TRBV6-5; J gene: TRBJ2-7; CDR3 length: 14; CDR3 protein: CASSPGQWTYEQYF; CDR3 DNA: TGTGCCAGCAGCCCCGGACAGTGGACCTACGAGCAGTACTTC
clone size: -; D gene: TRBD2; V gene: TRBV6-5; J gene: TRBJ2-5; CDR3 length: 16; CDR3 protein: CASSYSPGGAQETQYF; CDR3 DNA: TGTGCCAGCAGTTACTCACCCGGGGGGGCCCAAGAGACCCAGTACTTC
clone size: -; D gene: -; V gene: TRBV19; J gene: TRBJ2-3; CDR3 length: 13; CDR3 protein: CASSIRLSDTQYF; CDR3 DNA: TGTGCCAGTAGTATCCGACTATCAGATACGCAGTATTTT
clone size: -; D gene: -; V gene: TRBV7-7; J gene: TRBJ2-5; CDR3 length: 15; CDR3 protein: CASSPISSVRETQYF; CDR3 DNA: TGTGCTAGCAGCCCCATATCCTCTGTGAGAGAGACCCAGTACTTC
clone size: -; D gene: TRBD1; V gene: TRBV27; J gene: TRBJ1-2; CDR3 length: 16; CDR3 protein: CASNPSPGQGFYGYTF; CDR3 DNA: TGTGCCAGCAACCCATCTCCGGGACAGGGCTTCTATGGCTACACCTTC
clone size: -; D gene: TRBD2; V gene: TRBV7-9; J gene: TRBJ2-1; CDR3 length: 15; CDR3 protein: CASSPGIWGLAWQFF; CDR3 DNA: TGTGCCAGCAGCCCGGGCATTTGGGGACTAGCGTGGCAGTTCTTC
clone size: -; D gene: TRBD2; V gene: TRBV6-6; J gene: TRBJ2-7; CDR3 length: 13; CDR3 protein: CASSYRGGYEQYF; CDR3 DNA: TGTGCCAGCAGTTACCGGGGGGGGTACGAGCAGTACTTC
clone size: -; D gene: TRBD1; V gene: TRBV18; J gene: TRBJ2-1; CDR3 length: 14; CDR3 protein: CASSRQGNNNEQFF; CDR3 DNA: TGTGCCAGCTCACGACAGGGTAATAACAATGAGCAGTTCTTC
clone size: -; D gene: TRBD1; V gene: TRBV5-6; J gene: TRBJ1-2; CDR3 length: 14; CDR3 protein: CASSLRDPGGGYTF; CDR3 DNA: TGTGCCAGCAGTTTACGGGACCCAGGGGGTGGCTACACCTTC
clone size: -; D gene: TRBD2; V gene: TRBV6-1; J gene: TRBJ2-5; CDR3 length: 16; CDR3 protein: CASSDIRLAVRETQYF; CDR3 DNA: TGTGCCAGCAGTGATATAAGGCTAGCGGTTAGAGAGACCCAGTACTTC
clone size: -; D gene: TRBD1; V gene: TRBV7-9; J gene: TRBJ1-1; CDR3 length: 14; CDR3 protein: CASSRTGQGAEAFF; CDR3 DNA: TGTGCCAGCAGCCGAACCGGACAGGGGGCTGAGGCTTTCTTT
clone size: -; D gene: -; V gene: TRBV7-2; J gene: TRBJ2-7; CDR3 length: 13; CDR3 protein: CASSQRVLGEQYF; CDR3 DNA: TGTGCCAGCAGCCAACGGGTGTTGGGCGAGCAGTACTTC
clone size: -; D gene: TRBD1; V gene: TRBV19; J gene: TRBJ1-2; CDR3 length: 14; CDR3 protein: CASSIDREGYGYTF; CDR3 DNA: TGTGCCAGTAGTATCGACAGGGAAGGCTATGGCTACACCTTC
clone size: -; D gene: -; V gene: TRBV9; J gene: TRBJ1-2; CDR3 length: 14; CDR3 protein: CASSPRVANYGYTF; CDR3 DNA: TGTGCCAGCAGCCCCCGAGTGGCTAACTATGGCTACACCTTC
clone size: few; D gene: TRBD1; V gene: TRBV9; J gene: TRBJ2-1; CDR3 length: 17; CDR3 protein: CASSVEWGQASYNEQFF; CDR3 DNA: TGTGCCAGCAGCGTAGAATGGGGACAGGCATCCTACAATGAGCAGTTCTTC
clone size: -; D gene: TRBD2; V gene: TRBV28; J gene: TRBJ2-1; CDR3 length: 19; CDR3 protein: CASSSNPRRAGGHYNEQFF; CDR3 DNA: TGTGCCAGCAGTTCAAACCCGCGCAGGGCGGGGGGCCACTACAATGAGCAGTTCTTC